This TCR beta chain was sequenced in a study of identical twins listed by TCRdb under 2016. Regarding the research as a whole: The study deep-sequenced TCR alpha and beta repertoires from monozygotic twins, unrelated adults of various ages and cord blood to test whether fetal clonotypes persist. To rule out contamination, replicate twin experiments were performed at different times with different library preparation protocols. The study at large found these results: Compared with coincidental sharing between unrelated individuals, an excess of low generation-probability sequences was observed among out-of-frame TCR alpha sequences shared between twins. In beta out-of-frame sequences, excess twin sharing was weaker, because having fewer shared sequences lowered the signal-to-noise ratio. Fewer insertions were carried by abundant cord blood beta clonotypes; a weaker similar trend was observed in young adult naive repertoires, while no such trend was observed in memory repertoires. Recombination models systematically underestimated out-of-frame TCR alpha sharing in monozygotic twins but agreed with sharing between unrelated individuals. Zero-insertion analyses could be partly confounded by invariant T cells such as MAIT and iNKT, though diverse VJ usage argued against such confounding for most clonotypes. Because the same donors could not be followed over many years, conclusions were based on cross-sectional statistical analysis.

The V end gives up 6 bases and the J end 3 bases, leaving 8 bases in the junction not matched to a gene. The CDR3 starts with the cysteine, ends with the phenylalanine, and has 14 residues. CDR3 DNA is the only sequence kept; it has 42 bases, read in frame from the first base. The CDR1 and CDR2 encoded by the germline V gene (reference sequence) are DFQATT and SNEGSKA. A remark on this clonotype: Its antigen has not been determined. No quality values exist for individual bases; no much larger clone is one base distant.

Every donor was a healthy Caucasian. The method behind the library was 5' RACE. Instrument on record: Illumina HiSeq 2000. Template switching introduced a universal primer binding site; the final cDNA contained a unique molecular identifier, enabling accurate counting of TCR cDNA molecules. First-strand cDNA for TCR alpha and beta chains was synthesized from specific primers in the conserved constant-segment region. Each cDNA library was double barcoded, with a SMART-Mk sample barcode plus Illumina barcodes, to control for contamination. Two successive PCR steps introduced TruSeq adapter sequences along with Illumina sample barcodes. The Illumina HiSeq platform was used with custom primers to sequence TCR alpha and beta cDNA libraries. In the original analysis: MiGEC was used to process raw reads and extract unique molecular identifiers, and MiXCR was used to find CDR3 positions. For each individual, recombination models were inferred using an EM algorithm with the repgenHMM and IGoR tools. Shared clonotypes were analyzed with the tcR package in R, and sharing was normalized by the product of cloneset sizes. To study raw recombination free of thymic and clonal selection effects, out-of-frame nonproductive sequences were analyzed. The public reads were quality trimmed at Q25 with fastp and then assembled into clones with MiXCR by TCRdb, keeping productive beta chains. Entries are consolidated by CDR3 protein sequence, retaining the most common genes and DNA. The V and J calls, along with clone size, are taken from TCRdb and not from the paper's own processing. This sample holds roughly 1.6 million distinct CDR3 sequences; 32% were observed only once. Clones ranked in the top ten supply about 0.25% of the sample.

The origin of this receptor is a newborn girl in good health. Recombination linked TRBV20-1 to TRBJ2-3, with TRBD2 matching 8 junction bases. The sample taken for sequencing was cord blood. CDR3 loop: CSATATSVTDTQYF. The DNA sequence is given as TGCAGTGCCACTGCGACTAGCGTAACAGATACGCAGTATTTT.